The text below deals with one T cell receptor (beta chain). This clone was detected only once. The target of this receptor is not known. Base qualities are not recorded, but no much larger clone differs from it by a single base. The immunoSEQ Assay, a bias-controlled multiplex PCR, was used to amplify TCRbeta CDR3 regions from genomic DNA. The authors' analysis ran thus. Nucleated cell counts per sample were estimated from amplification of reference gene primers within the assay. To quantify the absolute abundance of each unique TCRbeta CDR3 rearrangement, sequence reads were collapsed and filtered. For each sample, productive Simpson clonality was calculated by taking the square root of Simpson's diversity index across productive rearrangements. Imported from immuneACCESS, the table was reduced by TCRdb to in-frame sequences with V and J called. These copies leave out some clones; in studies compared against another copy, an unresolved V gene accounts for under half, and the cause of the remainder is not known. V, J and clone size are taken as reported in that table, and D and trimming were inferred from the DNA itself. The sample contains 150,000 or so clones, under 90% of them found a single time. Around 45% of the sample lies in the top ten.

CDR1 and CDR2, looked up from the germline V gene (reference sequence), are LNHDA and SQIVND. V lost 6 bases and J lost 5 bases; the stretch between them is 7 bases long. The CDR3, cysteine through phenylalanine, is 11 amino acids long. The sequence is cut down to CDR3 DNA, 33 bases in frame from base 1. These data originate in a study of blood T cell repertoires in COVID-19 (dated by TCRdb to the early 2020s). A note on the overall study: The collaborator samples originated in the United States, Italy and Spain and spanned the acute and convalescent phases of COVID-19. The material from the prospective study consisted of cDNA or gDNA derived from T cells, B-cell-depleted T cells, or PBMCs. The sample metadata nearly always contained a de-identified subject ID, COVID-19 status, age in years and sex. Deeply sampled blood TCRbeta repertoires from subjects exposed to, actively infected with, or recovered from COVID-19 were included in the dataset. Samples came from the ongoing ImmuneRACE study (first 160 participants) plus 1,254 subjects from 6 global collaborators. HLA class I and class II types, where available, came from metadata supplied by the sample provider rather than from assay-based typing. The repertoires were released in a freely available public database intended as a resource for research on the immune response to SARS-CoV-2. Results and caveats for the whole study, not just this receptor: The quantity of clinical and demographic metadata differed by source and by participant and was supplied without curation.

Whole blood was collected in K2EDTA tubes by collaborating institutions according to the institutions' own protocols. Collaborator samples were shipped for TCRbeta analysis as frozen whole blood, isolated PBMCs, or DNA extracted from either sample type. What was sequenced was peripheral blood. The rearrangement combines TRBV19 with TRBJ1-1, with the identity of the D gene unclear. This receptor was obtained from a human donor in a cohort sampled during active COVID-19. The DNA reads as follows: TGTGCCAGTAGGTTTCAGACTGAAGCTTTCTTT. Its protein is CASRFQTEAFF.